One sample yielded the 28 T cell receptor beta chains listed below, sequenced in a study of control samples from healthy donors and cancer patients. Assay used: immunoSEQ multiplex PCR; TCRdb lists only in-frame clones, some missing. The data contain about 160,000 clones, approximately 93% of them singletons. The sequenced sample consisted of blood. These TCRs come from a woman aged 40 to 49 in good health.

The sample holds one count of this clone. The chain combines TRBV5-1 with TRBJ1-1; D is unclear. Germline-derived CDR1 and CDR2 are SGHRS and YFSETQ. This CDR3 comprises 13 residues. V lost 5 bases to trimming and J lost 1 base, with 9 bases between them. The CDR3 bases are TGCGCCAGCAGTTGGCAACCGAACACTGAAGCTTTCTTT. It yields the protein CASSWQPNTEAFF.

The chain links TRBV9 to TRBJ1-1; D is possibly TRBD1 (5 bases). The V gene lost 5 bases and the J gene lost 4 bases, with 18 bases spanning the gap. Germline V lookup: CDR1 SGDLS, CDR2 YYNGEE. The CDR3 is made up of 15 amino acids. In DNA form, the CDR3 reads TGTGCCAGCAGTCGAGACAGCTCTCTTTTCACTGAAGCTTTCTTT. This gives the protein CASSRDSSLFTEAFF.

This CDR3 is CASFVEQRLEQYF. CDR3 DNA: TGTGCCAGCTTTGTAGAGCAGAGGCTCGAGCAGTACTTC. V gene TRBV2 combines with J gene TRBJ2-7; D call uncertain. This CDR3 has 13 residues. Germline values: CDR1 SNHLY, CDR2 FYNNEI. Trimming pared 8 bases from V and 6 bases from J, leaving 17 bases between.

The chain links TRBV7-2 to TRBJ1-1; 7 nucleotides agree with TRBD1. CDR1 and CDR2 from the germline V gene are SGHTA and FQGNSA. V trimming: 5 bases; J trimming: 1 base; junction bases outside the gene matches: 13. The CDR3 contains 17 residues. The CDR3 DNA is TGTGCCAGCAGCCAGTACTCTACAGGGGTACAGAACACTGAAGCTTTCTTT. It is translated as CASSQYSTGVQNTEAFF.

The chain has TRBV19 and TRBJ2-5, with D maybe TRBD1 (5 bases). From germline, CDR1 is LNHDA and CDR2 SQIVND (reference sequence). CDR3 length equals 18 residues. The V gene lost 2 bases and the J gene lost 2 bases, with 21 bases spanning the gap. CDR3 bases: TGTGCCAGTAGTATAATAAGGGGCGTATATCCCGCTCAAGAGACCCAGTACTTC. This sequence encodes CASSIIRGVYPAQETQYF.

The chain joins TRBV10-1 to TRBJ2-2; 11 bases line up with TRBD2. The CDR3 runs 17 residues. The V gene end was trimmed by 3 bases and the J gene end by 1 base; junction bases not matched to a gene: 4. From germline, CDR1 is WNHNN and CDR2 SYGVQD (reference sequence). The CDR3, as DNA: TGCGCCAGCAGTGATAGGGGACTAGCGGAGAACACCGGGGAGCTGTTTTTT. Protein product: CASSDRGLAENTGELFF.

J is TRBJ1-5 and V is TRBV7-8; no definite D call. CDR1 is SGHVS, CDR2 FQNEAQ, per germline. There are 14 residues in the CDR3. Between the trimmed V and J ends, which lost 5 bases and 0 bases, there was a span of 8 bases. CDR3 sequence reads: CASSPGNSNQPQHF. Here the CDR3 DNA reads TGTGCCAGCAGCCCAGGAAATAGCAATCAGCCCCAGCATTTT. Drawing the rest from reference TRBV7-8 and TRBJ1-5, the complete variable domain is GAGVSQSPRYKVAKRGQDVALRCDPISGHVSLFWYQQALGQGPEFLTYFQNEAQLDKSGLPSDRFFAERPEGSVSTLKIQRTQQEDSAVYLCASSPGNSNQPQHFGDGTRLSIL.

The V call is TRBV6-5, the J call TRBJ2-1, with D possibly being TRBD1 (6 bases). Trimming took off 4 bases at V and 14 bases at J, with 12 bases between the two ends. CDR3 size: 11 residues. Germline-derived CDR1 and CDR2 are MNHEY and SVGAGI. The CDR3 nucleotides read TGTGCCAGCAGTTCACAGGGTTCCGAGTTCTTC. Residues: CASSSQGSEFF.

The chain combines TRBV9 with TRBJ2-1; D not resolved. The CDR3 is 15 amino acids. V was clipped by 4 bases and J by 5 bases, with 16 bases between them. The germline CDR1 and CDR2 sequences are SGDLS and YYNGEE. The CDR3 region is CASSLFSGPHNEQFF. CDR3 sequence (DNA): TGTGCCAGCAGCCTCTTCAGTGGGCCACACAATGAGCAGTTCTTC.

The chain carries TRBV7-2 and TRBJ1-2; no firm D call. The V gene lost 4 bases and the J gene lost 4 bases, with 10 bases spanning the gap. The CDR3 consists of 13 residues. The V gene's germline CDR1 is SGHTA and CDR2 FQGNSA. The CDR3 coding sequence is TGTGCCAGCAGCTCCGCCGGGCGCTATGGCTACACCTTC. Protein product: CASSSAGRYGYTF.

The V gene is TRBV25-1, the J gene TRBJ2-3; D possibly corresponds to TRBD2 (6 bases). Trimming took off 3 bases at V and 6 bases at J, with 19 bases between the two ends. The CDR3 has 16 residues. Looked up from germline, CDR1 is MGHDK and CDR2 is SYGVNS. In DNA form, the CDR3 reads TGTGCCAGCAGTGACCGGCACCGGGAGATAACCGATACGCAGTATTTT. This gives the protein CASSDRHREITDTQYF.

V is TRBV2 and J is TRBJ2-2; no clear D gene. Germline-derived CDR1 and CDR2 are SNHLY and FYNNEI. V was cut by 4 bases and J by 6 bases, with 12 bases left in between. This CDR3 is 14 amino acids long. This chain's CDR3 is CASSVTLRPGELFF. The CDR3 DNA follows: TGTGCCAGCAGTGTCACCCTCCGACCCGGGGAGCTGTTTTTT.

This clone has a single count. This rearrangement joins TRBV11-3 to TRBJ1-3, with 7 bases identical to TRBD1. This CDR3 has 15 amino acids. Germline V lookup: CDR1 SGHNT, CDR2 YENEEA. Unmatched junction bases numbered 7, after V lost 5 bases and J lost 3 bases. CDR3 coding DNA: TGTGCCAGCAGCCAGACAGGGCGGCATGGAAACACCATATATTTT. Translation: CASSQTGRHGNTIYF.

The genes are TRBV5-1 and TRBJ2-7; no firm D call. There are 16 residues in the CDR3. The germline gives CDR1 SGHRS, CDR2 YFSETQ. With 4 bases removed from V and 0 bases from J, the gap between germline ends came to 17 bases. Written as DNA, the CDR3 is TGCGCCAGCAGCCCCCGTCCCCCACAAAGCTCCTACGAGCAGTACTTC. Its protein is CASSPRPPQSSYEQYF.

The rearrangement links TRBV5-6 to TRBJ2-2, with D perhaps being TRBD1 or TRBD2 (5 bases each). The CDR3 extends over 13 amino acids. V shed 0 bases and J shed 6 bases, with 6 bases lying between them. In germline, CDR1 is SGHDT, CDR2 YYEEEE. As DNA, the CDR3 is TGTGCCAGCAGCTTGGTGGGGGCCGGGGAGCTGTTTTTT. This gives the protein CASSLVGAGELFF.

The chain carries TRBV3-1 (or the pseudogene TRBV3-2) and TRBJ2-1; D is possibly TRBD2 (6 bases). V dropped 0 bases and J dropped 5 bases, with 14 bases sitting between them. The CDR3 runs to 16 residues. Germline V gene lookup returns CDR1 LGHDT and CDR2 YNNKEL (reference sequence). DNA for the CDR3: TGTGCCAGCAGCCAAGACGGAGGGGAAGTCCACAATGAGCAGTTCTTC. It yields the protein CASSQDGGEVHNEQFF.

The CDR3 protein is CASSGGTGPQPQHF. In nucleotides, the CDR3 is TGTGCCAGCAGCGGAGGGACAGGGCCTCAGCCCCAGCATTTT. The V and J genes are TRBV5-8 and TRBJ1-5; 9 nucleotides line up with TRBD1. From germline, CDR1 is SGHTS and CDR2 YDEGEE. The junction had 5 bases not matched to a gene; V was cut back by 4 bases and J by 6 bases. This CDR3 contains 14 residues.

This chain connects TRBV27 to TRBJ2-2, with 14 bases lining up with TRBD2. The CDR3 sequence is 16 residues long. Germline V lookup: CDR1 MNHEY, CDR2 SMNVEV (reference sequence). The junction had 3 bases not matched to a gene; V was cut back by 6 bases and J by 3 bases. The CDR3 spells CASRRLAGGDTGELFF. CDR3 bases: TGTGCCAGCAGACGACTAGCGGGGGGGGACACCGGGGAGCTGTTTTTT.

This chain connects TRBV5-1 to TRBJ1-3; TRBD1 matches 7 bases. This CDR3 has 17 residues. J was trimmed by 0 bases and V by 0 bases; bases with no gene match: 6. Germline V CDR1 and CDR2: SGHRS, YFSETQ. The CDR3 nucleotides read TGCGCCAGCAGCTTGGGCGGACAGGTTACCTCTGGAAACACCATATATTTT. Amino acid sequence: CASSLGGQVTSGNTIYF.

The genes are TRBV6-5 and TRBJ2-7, with TRBD1 identical over 10 bases. V was pared by 6 bases and J by 1 base, with 6 bases of the junction left unmatched. The length of the CDR3 is 15 residues. Germline values: CDR1 MNHEY, CDR2 SVGAGI. CDR3 nucleotides: TGTGCCAGCAGCTTCGGGACAGGGGAGTCCTACGAGCAGTACTTC. Amino acid sequence: CASSFGTGESYEQYF.

This rearrangement joins TRBV19 to TRBJ2-7; no definite D call. V was shortened by 5 bases and J by 1 base, with 6 bases between the two germline ends. Per germline, CDR1 LNHDA and CDR2 SQIVND (reference sequence). The CDR3 sequence is 12 residues long. CDR3 in amino acids: CASSANSYEQYF. CDR3 nucleotide sequence: TGTGCCAGTAGTGCCAATTCCTACGAGCAGTACTTC.

The chain links TRBV21-1 to TRBJ1-6; the D call in the table, TRBD1, was not verified against the DNA. TRBV21-1 is marked as a pseudogene. This CDR3 is 11 amino acids long. The CDR3 bases are TGTGCCAGCAGCCCGCAGGGGGACCTCCACTTT. Protein product: CASSPQGDLHF.

V usage is TRBV2 and J usage is TRBJ1-3; D remains ambiguous. CDR3 length: 16 residues. Trimming removed 7 bases at V and 6 bases at J, with 22 bases between. The germline V gene encodes CDR1 SNHLY and CDR2 FYNNEI. The CDR3 nucleotides read TGTGCCAGCATCCCCGGCGAGGCAGTTTTTTTAAACACCATATATTTT. This codes for CASIPGEAVFLNTIYF.

J is TRBJ1-2 and V is TRBV3-1 (or the pseudogene TRBV3-2), with D perhaps matching TRBD1 (6 bases). The CDR3 runs to 14 residues. Germline values: CDR1 LGHDT, CDR2 YNNKEL (reference sequence). Trimming removed 6 bases from V and 6 bases from J, with 17 bases in between. CDR3 nucleotide sequence: TGTGCCAGCAGTTCAGGGGTCGCAGGGAATGGCTACACCTTC. This gives the protein CASSSGVAGNGYTF.

This clone was seen just once. V usage is TRBV7-9 and J usage is TRBJ2-7; D unresolved. V lost 4 bases, J lost 2 bases, and 6 bases lay in between. The CDR3 is 12 amino acids. Germline values: CDR1 SEHNR, CDR2 FQNEAQ (reference sequence). The CDR3 DNA reads TGTGCCAGCAGCTCGGATGCCTACGAGCAGTACTTC. Residues: CASSSDAYEQYF. The full variable domain, its missing parts supplied by reference TRBV7-9 and TRBJ2-7, is DTGVSQNPRHKITKRGQNVTFRCDPISEHNRLYWYRQTLGQGPEFLTYFQNEAQLEKSRLLSDRFSAERPKGSFSTLEIQRTEQGDSAMYLCASSSDAYEQYFGPGTRLTVT.

This chain uses TRBV19 with TRBJ2-2, with D unresolved. Germline CDR1 reads LNHDA; CDR2 reads SQIVND (reference sequence). Trimming pared 3 bases from V and 5 bases from J, leaving 16 bases between. The CDR3 covers 16 residues. CDR3 loop: CASSIRPGSGTGELFF. In DNA form, the CDR3 reads TGTGCCAGTAGTATCCGACCGGGCTCAGGTACCGGGGAGCTGTTTTTT. The entire variable domain, with the rest obtained from reference TRBV19 and TRBJ2-2, is as follows: DGGITQSPKYLFRKEGQNVTLSCEQNLNHDAMYWYRQDPGQGLRLIYYSQIVNDFQKGDIAEGYSVSREKKESFPLTVTSAQKNPTAFYLCASSIRPGSGTGELFFGEGSRLTVL.

The chain combines TRBV4-3 with TRBJ2-7; TRBD1 matches 9 bases. This CDR3 is built from 15 residues. The trim removed 1 base at V and 3 bases at J, leaving 4 bases unmatched. CDR1 is LGHNA and CDR2 is YSLEER in the germline V gene. CDR3 in DNA: TGCGCCAGCAGCCAAGGTCAGGGACAGGGCTACGAGCAGTACTTC. Amino acid sequence: CASSQGQGQGYEQYF.

The chain joins TRBV7-3 to TRBJ1-1; D remains ambiguous. Between the trimmed V and J ends, which lost 0 bases and 7 bases, there was a span of 15 bases. The CDR3 spans 15 residues. Germline CDR1 is SGHTA and CDR2 is FQGTGA. This CDR3 reads CASSLTRAPSGEAFF. CDR3 nucleotides: TGTGCCAGCAGCTTAACTCGGGCACCATCCGGTGAAGCTTTCTTT.